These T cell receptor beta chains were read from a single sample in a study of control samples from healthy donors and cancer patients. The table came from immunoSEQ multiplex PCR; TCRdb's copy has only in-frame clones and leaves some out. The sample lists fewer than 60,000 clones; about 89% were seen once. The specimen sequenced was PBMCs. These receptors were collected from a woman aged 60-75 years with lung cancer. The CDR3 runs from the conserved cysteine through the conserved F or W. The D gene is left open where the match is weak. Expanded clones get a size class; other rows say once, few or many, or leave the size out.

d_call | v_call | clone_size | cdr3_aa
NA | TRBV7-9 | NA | CASSRAGGTTGELFF
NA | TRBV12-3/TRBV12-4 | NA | CASSFSEGDEQFF
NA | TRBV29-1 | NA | CSVARGEGYYGYTF
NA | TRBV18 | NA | CASSQSSGANVLTF
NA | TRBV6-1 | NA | CASSERGEQYF
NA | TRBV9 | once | CASSVGALGEAEKLFF
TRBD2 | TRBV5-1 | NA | CASSHSSGGDEQFF
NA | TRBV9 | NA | CASSVIGRGSYNEQFF
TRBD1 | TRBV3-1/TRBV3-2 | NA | CASSQTGTGANQPQHF
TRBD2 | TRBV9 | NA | CASSVGLAEYNEQFF
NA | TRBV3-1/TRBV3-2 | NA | CASSQTGDNTEAFF
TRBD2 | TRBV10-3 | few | CAISSGGAADTQYF
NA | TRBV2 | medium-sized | CASSDQAWSNQPQHF
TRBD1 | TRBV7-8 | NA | CASSLARTGRYEQYF
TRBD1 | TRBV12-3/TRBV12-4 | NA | CASSLPGGGVHF
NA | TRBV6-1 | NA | CASSDGQYTEAFF
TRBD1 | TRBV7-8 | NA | CASSLDRGYAEQYF
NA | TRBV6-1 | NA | CASTDDSYNEQFF
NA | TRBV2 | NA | CASGQGNTEAFF
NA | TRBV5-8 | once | CASSLDTYTEAFF
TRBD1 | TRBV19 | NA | CASTNDYRDSNEKLFF
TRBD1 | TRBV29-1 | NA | CSVEVPGQGASNYGYTF
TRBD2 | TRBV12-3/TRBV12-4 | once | CASRHTSVETQYF
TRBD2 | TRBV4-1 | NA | CASSLFGLAVTEQYF
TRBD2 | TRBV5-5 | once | CASSRPPGGQFF
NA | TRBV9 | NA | CASSVATGRGGEKLFF
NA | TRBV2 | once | CASRKLPPDRGIPPVAGGRNEQFF
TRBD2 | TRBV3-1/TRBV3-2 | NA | CASSLLSGSSTDTQYF
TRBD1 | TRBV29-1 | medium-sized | CSVGMGQGYTEAFF
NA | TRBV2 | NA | CASSEESGGTEAFF
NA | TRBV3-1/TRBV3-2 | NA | CASRGGPSGAYYEQYF
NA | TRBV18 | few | CASSPPSRSSGNTIYF
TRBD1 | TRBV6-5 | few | CASSRSGTGAYEQYF
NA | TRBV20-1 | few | CSASGFLRNQPQHF
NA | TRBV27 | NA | CASSRDGENSPLHF
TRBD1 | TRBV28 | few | CASSFTGGRTEAFF
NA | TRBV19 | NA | CASSIGPGPASGYTF
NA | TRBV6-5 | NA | CASSHRDSVWPQHF
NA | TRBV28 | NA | CASSLTKGGGTDEQYF
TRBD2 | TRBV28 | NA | CASSSPGLAGGVEQYF
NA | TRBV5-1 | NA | CASSLVGSEVDGYTF
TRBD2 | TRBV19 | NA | CASWGGRAREQFF
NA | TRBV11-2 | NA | CASSFGWAGYNSPLHF
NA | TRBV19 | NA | CATRRSGNTIYF
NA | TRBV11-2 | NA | CASSSMGASYEQYF
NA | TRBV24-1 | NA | CATSDFQRSSYNEQFF